The 24 T cell receptor beta chains below all came from one sample that was sequenced in a study of blood T cells in healthy people across ages. A second PCR of roughly 7 to 11 cycles used a sample-barcoded 5' primer and a J-beta primer mix. TCRdb reprocessed the 5' RACE reads via MiXCR and lists one record per CDR3 protein. The sample yields about 930,000 distinct CDR3 sequences, 25% to 30% seen once. The data were also submitted as part of a second study, on T cells of mothers and their children.

The sequenced material came from blood. The origin of the receptors is a woman between 35 and 50 years old in good health.

This clonotype occurred a few times. The J gene is TRBJ2-6, the V gene TRBV7-8; maybe TRBD1 (6 bases). The ends were cut back, 4 bases at V and 3 bases at J, with 16 bases in the middle. Germline V lookup: CDR1 SGHVS, CDR2 FQNEAQ. CDR3 length equals 17 residues. The CDR3 here is CASSSPTGINGANVLTF. The CDR3 DNA follows: TGTGCCAGCAGCTCCCCTACAGGGATAAATGGGGCCAACGTCCTGACTTTC.

J is TRBJ2-7 and V is TRBV7-9, with D possibly TRBD2 on 6 matching bases. The J call could be wrong; TRBJ2-5 is a better fit for the DNA end. This CDR3 has 13 residues. Germline V gene lookup returns CDR1 SEHNR and CDR2 FQNEAQ (reference sequence). The DNA for the CDR3 is TGTGCCAGCAGCTTACTTAGCGGAGGGACCCAGTACTTC. Translating gives CASSLLSGGTQYF.

The chain employs TRBV5-1 and TRBJ2-7; no firm D call. The V end lost 5 bases, the J end lost 3 bases, and 12 bases lay between the germline ends. The CDR3 has 13 residues. Germline-derived CDR1 and CDR2 are SGHRS and YFSETQ. CDR3 DNA: TGCGCCAGCAGTTTTGACAAGAGCTACGAGCAGTACTTC. Its protein is CASSFDKSYEQYF.

Only a few counts were recorded for this clonotype. The chain is built from TRBV30 and TRBJ1-2; D unresolved. Trimming stripped 2 bases from V and 4 bases from J, with 8 bases between. CDR1 is GTSNPN, CDR2 SVGIG, per germline (reference sequence). There are 12 residues in the CDR3. CDR3 sequence: CAWSRQVYGYTF. Here the CDR3 DNA reads TGTGCCTGGAGTAGGCAGGTCTATGGCTACACCTTC.

This clonotype was seen more than once but under ten times. The chain combines TRBV7-2 with TRBJ1-1; the match to TRBD1 covers 9 bases. Unmatched junction bases numbered 4, after V lost 1 base and J lost 4 bases. The CDR3 runs to 15 residues. Germline loops: CDR1 SGHTA, CDR2 FQGNSA. The CDR3 sequence is CASSLGTGVRTEAFF. The CDR3 nucleotides read TGTGCCAGCAGCTTAGGGACAGGGGTTCGCACTGAAGCTTTCTTT. The full variable domain, its missing parts supplied by reference TRBV7-2 and TRBJ1-1, is GAGVSQSPSNKVTEKGKDVELRCDPISGHTALYWYRQSLGQGLEFLIYFQGNSAPDKSGLPSDRFSAERTGGSVSTLTIQRTQQEDSAVYLCASSLGTGVRTEAFFGQGTRLTVV.

The V call is TRBV7-2, the J call TRBJ2-7; 10 nucleotides align to TRBD2. The junction had 7 bases not matched to a gene; V was cut back by 5 bases and J by 0 bases. Germline V lookup: CDR1 SGHTA, CDR2 FQGNSA. This CDR3 contains 16 residues. This CDR3 is CASSKAGGPNSYEQYF. CDR3 nucleotides: TGTGCCAGCAGCAAAGCGGGGGGGCCTAACTCCTACGAGCAGTACTTC. The full variable domain, completed using reference TRBV7-2 and TRBJ2-7, is GAGVSQSPSNKVTEKGKDVELRCDPISGHTALYWYRQSLGQGLEFLIYFQGNSAPDKSGLPSDRFSAERTGGSVSTLTIQRTQQEDSAVYLCASSKAGGPNSYEQYFGPGTRLTVT.

The chain uses TRBV7-2 and TRBJ2-3; 7 bases align to TRBD2. The germline V gene has CDR1 SGHTA and CDR2 FQGNSA. Germline trimming cut 8 bases from V and 2 bases from J; bases unmatched to any gene: 10. The CDR3 is 15 residues long. The CDR3 loop reads CASFFGGGNTDTQYF. As DNA, the CDR3 is TGTGCCAGCTTCTTTGGGGGGGGGAACACAGATACGCAGTATTTT.

This clonotype was found once. The V gene is TRBV7-2, the J gene TRBJ2-7; 7 bases map to TRBD2. Trimming took 1 base from V and 2 from J; bases not matched to a gene: 5. CDR1 and CDR2 from the germline V gene are SGHTA and FQGNSA. This CDR3 spans 15 amino acids. CDR3 loop: CASSLDASGPYEQYF. CDR3 nucleotides: TGTGCCAGCAGCTTAGATGCTAGCGGTCCCTACGAGCAGTACTTC.

This clonotype has ten or more counts. The rearrangement links TRBV28 to TRBJ2-7; TRBD2 matches at 8 bases. CDR3 size: 14 residues. CDR1 is MDHEN, CDR2 SYDVKM, per germline. The trim removed 2 bases at V and 3 bases at J, leaving 3 bases unmatched. The CDR3 loop reads CASSLRGGFYEQYF. CDR3 bases: TGTGCCAGCAGTTTACGGGGGGGCTTCTACGAGCAGTACTTC.

This clonotype was counted only a few times. V gene TRBV29-1 combines with J gene TRBJ2-2; D may be TRBD1 (6 bases). V lost 5 bases to trimming and J lost 2 bases, with 12 bases between them. This CDR3 is built from 14 residues. From germline, CDR1 is SQVTM and CDR2 ANQGSEA. The CDR3 loop reads CSVRRGFNTGELFF. In DNA form, the CDR3 reads TGCAGCGTTCGCAGGGGCTTTAACACCGGGGAGCTGTTTTTT.

The V call is TRBV25-1, the J call TRBJ1-1; TRBD1 agrees at 8 bases. The V gene's germline CDR1 is MGHDK and CDR2 SYGVNS. This CDR3 has 15 amino acids. The V gene end was trimmed by 2 bases and the J gene end by 4 bases; junction bases not matched to a gene: 6. The CDR3 reads CASSEAGGRITEAFF. The CDR3 nucleotides read TGTGCCAGCAGTGAAGCAGGGGGCCGGATCACTGAAGCTTTCTTT.

This chain connects TRBV7-2 to TRBJ1-5; D gene uncertain. Germline CDR1 is SGHTA and CDR2 is FQGNSA. Trimming pared 8 bases from V and 16 bases from J, leaving 27 bases between. This CDR3 is 14 amino acids long. The CDR3 DNA reads TGTGCCAGCCGCCTATCCCCGGGGAATTCACCCCTCCATTTT. Translating gives CASRLSPGNSPLHF.

This chain uses TRBV28 with TRBJ1-1; TRBD1 is a possible D gene (5 bases). This CDR3 region has 11 residues. V lost 8 bases to trimming and J lost 3 bases, with 7 bases between them. Germline V gene lookup returns CDR1 MDHEN and CDR2 SYDVKM. The CDR3 loop is CASDSHTEAFF. CDR3 coding DNA: TGTGCCAGCGACAGCCACACTGAAGCTTTCTTT. The full variable domain, its missing parts supplied by reference TRBV28 and TRBJ1-1, is DVKVTQSSRYLVKRTGEKVFLECVQDMDHENMFWYRQDPGLGLRLIYFSYDVKMKEKGDIPEGYSVSREKKERFSLILESASTNQTSMYLCASDSHTEAFFGQGTRLTVV.

The rearrangement joins TRBV11-2 to TRBJ2-7; D possibly corresponds to TRBD2 (6 bases). Per germline, CDR1 SGHAT and CDR2 FQNNGV. V was clipped by 4 bases and J by 3 bases, with 13 bases between them. This CDR3 contains 14 residues. The CDR3 reads CASSWRVQDYEQYF. The CDR3 DNA reads as TGTGCCAGCAGCTGGAGGGTTCAAGACTACGAGCAGTACTTC.

This clonotype showed up just a few times. The chain links TRBV12-3 or TRBV12-4 to TRBJ2-1; the D call may be TRBD1 or TRBD2 (5 bases each). The CDR3 length is 16 residues. Trimming took 6 bases from V and 1 from J, leaving 16 bases between them. The CDR3 DNA follows: TGTGCCAGCAGGGGGACCCGGGACCAATCCTACAATGAGCAGTTCTTC. It encodes CASRGTRDQSYNEQFF.

CDR3 residues: CSARDPPSGQQQETQYF. The CDR3 DNA sequence: TGCAGTGCTAGAGATCCTCCCTCGGGACAGCAACAAGAGACCCAGTACTTC. This chain uses TRBV20-1 with TRBJ2-5; TRBD1 aligns across 7 bases. The germline CDR1 and CDR2 sequences are DFQATT and SNEGSKA (reference sequence). There are 17 residues in the CDR3. The V segment lost 0 bases and the J segment 2 bases; nucleotides outside the gene matches: 12.

V gene TRBV6-5 combines with J gene TRBJ2-3; D unclear. V gave up 6 bases and J gave up 7 bases, with 14 bases separating them. In germline, CDR1 is MNHEY, CDR2 SVGAGI. CDR3 length equals 13 residues. CDR3 region: CASSQQSTYTQYF. Here the CDR3 DNA reads TGTGCCAGCAGCCAACAGTCGACTTATACGCAGTATTTT.

This clonotype was observed many times. V is TRBV29-1 and J is TRBJ1-2; D is ambiguous. The germline V gene has CDR1 SQVTM and CDR2 ANQGSEA. There are 11 residues in the CDR3. The V gene lost 5 bases and the J gene lost 4 bases, with 8 bases spanning the gap. The CDR3 sequence: CSVQTPYGYTF. In DNA form, the CDR3 reads TGCAGCGTTCAGACTCCCTATGGCTACACCTTC.

This clonotype was observed a few times. This sequence joins TRBV28 and TRBJ1-2; no firm D call. Germline-derived CDR1 and CDR2 are MDHEN and SYDVKM. V shed 4 bases and J shed 3 bases, with 12 bases lying between them. CDR3 length equals 14 residues. CDR3 sequence reads: CASSSYSPYYGYTF. The DNA for the CDR3 is TGTGCCAGCAGTTCTTACAGCCCCTACTATGGCTACACCTTC.

This clonotype was seen more than once but under ten times. This chain uses TRBV7-2 with TRBJ1-1; no reliable D call. The germline V and J ends were trimmed by 6 bases and 7 bases, with 12 bases remaining between them. Germline V gene data show CDR1 as SGHTA and CDR2 as FQGNSA. The CDR3 has 12 amino acids. The DNA for the CDR3 is TGTGCCAGCAGGGATCGGGCGGGTGAAGCTTTCTTT. This encodes CASRDRAGEAFF.

Note on this clonotype: A read error is possible here, since a much larger clone lies one base away. This chain joins TRBV7-2 and TRBJ2-1, with D uncertain. This CDR3 region has 11 residues. CDR1 is SGHTA, CDR2 FQGNSA, per germline. Written as DNA, the CDR3 is TGTGCCAGCAGAGCGTGGAATGGGCAGTTCTTC. Amino acid sequence: CASRAWNGQFF. Together with reference TRBV7-2 and TRBJ2-1, the CDR3 gives the full variable domain: GAGVSQSPSNKVTEKGKDVELRCDPISGHTALYWYRQSLGQGLEFLIYFQGNSAPDKSGLPSDRFSAERTGGSVSTLTIQRTQQEDSAVYLCASRAWNGQFFGPGTRLTVL.

Remarks on this clonotype: One end of the junction does not line up with germline, which may come from a read error. The chain joins TRBV4-2 to TRBJ1-2; D is unresolved. The CDR3 has 15 residues. Germline V lookup: CDR1 LGHNA, CDR2 YNFKEQ. CDR3 in DNA: TGTGCCAGCAGCCAAGGTCCGCTAGCTAACCATGGCTACACCTTC. This encodes CASSQGPLANHGYTF.

The genes are TRBV5-1 and TRBJ2-1; TRBD2 matches 9 bases. Looked up from germline, CDR1 is SGHRS and CDR2 is YFSETQ. V was clipped by 0 bases and J by 8 bases; unmatched bases: 9. The CDR3 totals 16 residues. In DNA form, the CDR3 reads TGCGCCAGCAGCTTGGCCAATGCGGGGGGGCCCGATGAGCAGTTCTTC. Translation gives CASSLANAGGPDEQFF.

In its sample, this clonotype was seen many times. This chain joins TRBV20-1 and TRBJ2-7, with a tentative D call TRBD1 (5 bases). Trimming pared 6 bases from V and 2 bases from J, leaving 14 bases between. The CDR3 has 13 amino acids. CDR1 and CDR2 from the germline V gene are DFQATT and SNEGSKA (reference sequence). CDR3 protein: CSATGRYAYEQYF. The CDR3 DNA is TGCAGTGCCACAGGCCGTTATGCCTACGAGCAGTACTTC.